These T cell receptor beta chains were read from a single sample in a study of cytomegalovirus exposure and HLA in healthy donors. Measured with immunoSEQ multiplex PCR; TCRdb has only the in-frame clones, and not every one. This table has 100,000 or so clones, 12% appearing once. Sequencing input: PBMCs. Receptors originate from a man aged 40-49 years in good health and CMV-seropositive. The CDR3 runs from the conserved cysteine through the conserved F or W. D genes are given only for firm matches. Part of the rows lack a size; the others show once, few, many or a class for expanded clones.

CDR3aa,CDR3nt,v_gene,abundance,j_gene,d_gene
CASSLLTEFDTDTQYF,TGTGCCAGCAGCTTGTTGACTGAATTCGACACAGATACGCAGTATTTT,TRBV5-6,NA,TRBJ2-3,NA
CAWSRGPGTRGSLAKNIQYF,TGTGCCTGGAGTAGGGGACCCGGGACTAGGGGTTCTTTGGCCAAAAACATTCAGTACTTC,TRBV30,NA,TRBJ2-4,TRBD2
CASRARGSRDEQFF,TGTGCCAGCAGAGCTAGGGGGAGTCGAGATGAGCAGTTCTTC,TRBV6-5,NA,TRBJ2-1,NA
CASSEGSGQGLTKNIQYF,TGTGCCAGCAGTGAAGGATCGGGACAGGGCCTAACCAAAAACATTCAGTACTTC,TRBV2,few,TRBJ2-4,TRBD1
CAISETGGSGNTIYF,TGTGCCATCAGTGAGACAGGGGGCAGTGGAAACACCATATATTTT,TRBV10-3,NA,TRBJ1-3,TRBD1
CASSASGLARSYNEQFF,TGTGCCAGCAGTGCCTCCGGACTAGCGAGATCCTACAATGAGCAGTTCTTC,TRBV28,many,TRBJ2-1,TRBD2
CSVEDGVLGLNEQYF,TGCAGCGTTGAAGACGGGGTTCTGGGCTTGAACGAGCAGTACTTC,TRBV29-1,few,TRBJ2-7,NA
CASSPGLAGYTDTQYF,TGTGCCAGCAGCCCGGGACTAGCGGGATACACAGATACGCAGTATTTT,TRBV7-2,few,TRBJ2-3,TRBD2
CATKGSGTDTQYF,TGTGCCACCAAGGGTAGCGGCACAGATACGCAGTATTTT,TRBV25-1,NA,TRBJ2-3,NA
CASSLVGVNEQFF,TGCGCCAGCAGCTTGGTCGGTGTCAATGAGCAGTTCTTC,TRBV5-1,few,TRBJ2-1,NA
CASSFAWGQGSFPGYTF,TGTGCCAGCAGTTTTGCATGGGGACAGGGCTCCTTTCCAGGCTACACCTTC,TRBV27,few,TRBJ1-2,TRBD1
CASRRTGGGQPQHF,TGTGCCAGTAGGCGGACAGGGGGCGGGCAGCCCCAGCATTTT,TRBV19,NA,TRBJ1-5,TRBD1
CASSRLAGTYEQYF,TGTGCCAGTAGCAGACTAGCGGGAACCTACGAGCAGTACTTC,TRBV19,few,TRBJ2-7,TRBD2
CASSAPSGQGKGYEQYF,TGTGCCAGCAGTGCTCCGTCGGGACAGGGGAAGGGGTACGAGCAGTACTTC,TRBV28,few,TRBJ2-7,TRBD1
CAISEIASDTQYF,TGTGCCATCAGTGAAATAGCCTCAGATACGCAGTATTTT,TRBV10-3,NA,TRBJ2-3,NA
CASSFSSGSGYNEQFF,TGTGCCAGCAGCTTCAGTAGCGGCAGTGGGTACAATGAGCAGTTCTTC,TRBV11-2,NA,TRBJ2-1,NA
CASSLRGKTDTQYF,TGTGCCAGCAGCTTGAGAGGGAAAACAGATACGCAGTATTTT,TRBV5-4,few,TRBJ2-3,NA
CASSLAGGPADTQYF,TGCGCCAGCAGCTTAGCGGGAGGGCCCGCAGATACGCAGTATTTT,TRBV5-1,few,TRBJ2-3,TRBD2
CASSLVLAGSTDTQYF,TGTGCCAGCAGCTTGGTATTAGCGGGATCCACAGATACGCAGTATTTT,TRBV5-6,NA,TRBJ2-3,TRBD2
CASSLVAGRGYTF,TGTGCCAGCAGTTTAGTTGCGGGCCGAGGCTACACCTTC,TRBV28,few,TRBJ1-2,NA
CASGRDRPYEQYF,TGTGCTAGTGGACGGGACAGACCCTACGAGCAGTACTTC,TRBV12-5,NA,TRBJ2-7,TRBD1
CASSPVYGRVTDTQYF,TGTGCCAGCTCACCAGTTTACGGGAGGGTGACAGATACGCAGTATTTT,TRBV18,NA,TRBJ2-3,TRBD2
CASSRGLAEYNEQFF,TGTGCCAGCAGCCGCGGACTAGCGGAATACAATGAGCAGTTCTTC,TRBV11-2,NA,TRBJ2-1,TRBD2
CASRLGVTDTQYF,TGTGCCAGCAGGTTGGGAGTCACAGATACGCAGTATTTT,TRBV28,NA,TRBJ2-3,NA
CASSPWKGQGKENGYTF,TGTGCCAGCAGTCCTTGGAAGGGACAGGGGAAGGAGAATGGCTACACCTTC,TRBV28,few,TRBJ1-2,TRBD1
CASSLARSGRETHNEQFF,TGTGCCAGCAGCTTAGCCCGGTCGGGGCGGGAGACCCACAATGAGCAGTTCTTC,TRBV7-2,few,TRBJ2-1,TRBD2
CASSYGGAVTEAFF,TGTGCCAGCAGTTACGGGGGCGCGGTCACTGAAGCTTTCTTT,TRBV6-5,few,TRBJ1-1,NA
CASSQVVAGLAYNEQFF,TGCGCCAGCAGCCAAGTGGTCGCGGGACTAGCCTACAATGAGCAGTTCTTC,TRBV4-1,NA,TRBJ2-1,TRBD2
CASRRSFQNSNQPQHF,TGCGCCAGCAGAAGAAGTTTCCAGAATAGCAATCAGCCCCAGCATTTT,TRBV10-2,few,TRBJ1-5,NA
CASSLAQNAYEQYF,TGTGCCAGCAGCTTAGCCCAGAATGCCTACGAGCAGTACTTC,TRBV7-2,NA,TRBJ2-7,NA
CASSPRTGWDYGYTF,TGTGCCAGCAGCCCCCGGACAGGGTGGGACTATGGCTACACCTTC,TRBV9,few,TRBJ1-2,TRBD1
CASSEGRATGELFF,TGTGCCAGCAGTGAGGGGAGGGCTACCGGGGAGCTGTTTTTT,TRBV6-1,NA,TRBJ2-2,TRBD2
CASSEFGSGSSYEQYF,TGTGCCAGCAGTGAATTCGGTAGCGGGAGCTCCTACGAGCAGTACTTC,TRBV6-1,few,TRBJ2-7,TRBD2
CASTLGRGEKLFF,TGTGCCAGCACCCTGGGCCGTGGTGAAAAACTGTTTTTT,TRBV6-5,NA,TRBJ1-4,NA
CASSLSGLLFYEQYF,TGTGCCAGCAGTTTATCGGGACTCCTCTTCTACGAGCAGTACTTC,TRBV27,few,TRBJ2-7,NA
CASSLGVWTGGLSGNTIYF,TGTGCCAGCAGCTTAGGAGTATGGACAGGGGGGCTATCTGGAAACACCATATATTTT,TRBV7-6,few,TRBJ1-3,TRBD1
CASSETPVTYEQYF,TGCGCCAGCAGTGAGACCCCGGTAACCTACGAGCAGTACTTC,TRBV10-2,NA,TRBJ2-7,NA
CASRDGTGRSTEAFF,TGTGCCAGCAGGGACGGGACAGGGCGGAGCACTGAAGCTTTCTTT,TRBV7-2,few,TRBJ1-1,TRBD1
CASSLVSDLNNEQFF,TGCGCCAGCAGCTTGGTGTCGGACTTGAACAATGAGCAGTTCTTC,TRBV5-1,NA,TRBJ2-1,NA
CASSLMVGLSTDTQYF,TGTGCCAGCAGCTTAATGGTGGGGCTAAGCACAGATACGCAGTATTTT,TRBV11-2,few,TRBJ2-3,NA
CASSLGGPNQPQHF,TGCGCCAGCAGCTTGGGAGGGCCGAATCAGCCCCAGCATTTT,TRBV5-1,NA,TRBJ1-5,NA
CASSNNEQFF,TGTGCCAGCAGCAACAATGAGCAGTTCTTC,TRBV2,few,TRBJ2-1,NA
CASSVGRAGYTF,TGTGCCAGCAGCGTAGGCCGAGCGGGCTACACCTTC,TRBV9,few,TRBJ1-2,NA
CASSGARTASSTDTQYF,TGTGCCAGTTCTGGGGCGCGGACAGCCTCTAGCACAGATACGCAGTATTTT,TRBV19,few,TRBJ2-3,NA
CASSPTASQETQYF,TGTGCCAGCAGCCCTACCGCGTCTCAAGAGACCCAGTACTTC,TRBV5-4,NA,TRBJ2-5,NA
CASSYGSNFSGNTIYF,TGTGCCAGCAGTTACGGTAGTAATTTTTCTGGAAACACCATATATTTT,TRBV6-6,few,TRBJ1-3,NA
CAWSSHLQFF,TGTGCCTGGAGTTCTCACTTGCAGTTCTTC,TRBV30,NA,TRBJ2-1,NA
CASSLSGLVITDSTDTQYF,TGTGCCAGCAGTTTAAGCGGGCTAGTGATTACAGATAGCACAGATACGCAGTATTTT,TRBV27,few,TRBJ2-3,NA
CASSLGQGYEKLFF,TGTGCCAGCAGTTTGGGACAGGGCTATGAAAAACTGTTTTTT,TRBV28,NA,TRBJ1-4,TRBD1
CASSGQGLANSYEQYF,TGTGCCAGCAGCGGACAGGGACTAGCGAACTCCTACGAGCAGTACTTC,TRBV13,NA,TRBJ2-7,TRBD2
CASSYPQGIGQYF,TGTGCCAGCAGTTACCCTCAGGGGATTGGGCAGTACTTC,TRBV6-6,few,TRBJ2-7,NA
CASSPPSGPDNEQFF,TGTGCCAGCAGCCCCCCTAGCGGGCCGGACAATGAGCAGTTCTTC,TRBV5-4,NA,TRBJ2-1,TRBD2
CASSRDRGPEGYTF,TGTGCCAGTAGTCGGGACAGGGGACCGGAGGGCTACACCTTC,TRBV19,NA,TRBJ1-2,TRBD1